The present T cell receptor beta chain was sequenced within a study of OX40 agonist ivuxolimab in advanced cancers. TCRdb keeps only in-frame clones here, not all; method: immunoSEQ multiplex PCR. The sample lists around 20,000 clones; over 75% were seen once. Patients with a history of autoimmune disease or on systemic immunosuppression were excluded. Germline loops: CDR1 SGHRS, CDR2 YFSETQ. The CDR3 loop spans 18 amino acids. Unmatched junction bases numbered 14, after V lost 2 bases and J lost 9 bases. This sample comprised CD4+ or CD8+ T cells sorted from blood, obtained in a trial of the OX40 agonist ivuxolimab. This chain joins TRBV5-1 and TRBJ1-4; 12 bases align to TRBD1. The receptor's source is an adult with an advanced solid tumor such as melanoma, head and neck, liver or kidney cancer. The CDR3 reads CASSLGDRGPLEGKKLFF. The CDR3 DNA reads TGCGCCAGCAGCTTAGGGGACAGGGGGCCGCTGGAAGGGAAAAAACTGTTTTTT.